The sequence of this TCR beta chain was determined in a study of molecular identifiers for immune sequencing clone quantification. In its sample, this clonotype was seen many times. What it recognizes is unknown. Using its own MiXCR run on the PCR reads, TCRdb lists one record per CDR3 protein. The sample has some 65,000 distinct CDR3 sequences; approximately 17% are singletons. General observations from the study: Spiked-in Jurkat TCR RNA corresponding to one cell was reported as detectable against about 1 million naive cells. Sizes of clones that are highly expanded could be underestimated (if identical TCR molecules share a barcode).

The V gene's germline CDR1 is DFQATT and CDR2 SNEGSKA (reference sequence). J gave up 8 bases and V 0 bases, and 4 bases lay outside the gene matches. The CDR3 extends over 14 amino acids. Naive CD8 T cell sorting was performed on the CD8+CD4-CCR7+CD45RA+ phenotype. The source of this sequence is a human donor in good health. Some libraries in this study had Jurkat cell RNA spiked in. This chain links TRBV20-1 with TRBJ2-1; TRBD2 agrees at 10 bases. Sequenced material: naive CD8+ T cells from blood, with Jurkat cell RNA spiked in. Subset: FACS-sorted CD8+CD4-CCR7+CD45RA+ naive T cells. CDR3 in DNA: TGCAGTGCTAGAGATGAAGCGGGAGGGTATGAGCAGTTCTTC. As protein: CSARDEAGGYEQFF.